This TCR beta chain was identified during a study of cytomegalovirus exposure and HLA in healthy donors. The repertoire was sequenced with immunoSEQ multiplex PCR; TCRdb's copy has only in-frame clones and lacks some. The table records roughly 120,000 clones, approximately 88% of them present only once. As for this clone: Its antigen is as yet unknown.

Findings of the study overall: Cytomegalovirus status, reportedly, was diagnosed with high specificity and sensitivity by the classifier. Rare sequences made up most TCRs, while some public TCRs were found in many donors. The tendency of first-cohort TCR clusters to co-occur in the 120 or so validation repertoires was identified by a subsequent analysis.

Germline-derived CDR1 and CDR2 are SGHAT and FQNNGV. J gave up 7 bases and V 5 bases, and 8 bases lay outside the gene matches. The CDR3 totals 14 residues. Donors came from a validation cohort of over 100 subjects, distinct from the first 666-subject cohort. Source material: PBMCs. The receptor's source is a woman aged 25 to 39 in good health and CMV-seropositive. J is TRBJ2-5 and V is TRBV11-2; 9 bases fit TRBD2. CDR3 sequence: CASSVSSGTVTQYF. The CDR3 bases are TGTGCCAGCAGCGTATCTAGCGGGACTGTGACCCAGTACTTC.